This T cell receptor (beta chain) was sequenced in a study of a mutant IDH1 vaccine in newly diagnosed glioma. Per germline, CDR1 ENHRY and CDR2 SYGVKD. This CDR3 has 15 amino acids. The V and J ends lost 0 bases and 6 bases respectively, with 12 bases between them. The data were produced by immunoSEQ multiplex PCR, yet TCRdb's version contains in-frame clones alone and is incomplete. Here the sample spans tens of thousands of clones, 83% being singletons. On this clone: Its antigen is unidentified.

Time point reported: week 47, end of study. One vaccine dose held 300 ug of mutant IDH1 20-mer peptide and came with topical imiquimod. Eight vaccine doses were administered to patients at weeks 1, 3, 5, 7, 11, 15, 19 and 23. The study, taken as a whole, reports: Pseudoprogression appears to have had no connection to changes in top peripheral T cell clonotypes. Researchers report vaccine-induced immune responses in just under 95% of patients.

V usage is TRBV10-3 and J usage is TRBJ2-1, with a weak D call TRBD1 (5 bases). Specimen: PBMCs, collected from a glioma patient whose treatment included an IDH1 peptide vaccine. The receptor's source is a man aged 25 to 40 with glioma. The chain's CDR3 is CAISESKGTGNEQFF. The CDR3 DNA sequence: TGTGCCATCAGTGAGTCGAAAGGCACAGGCAATGAGCAGTTCTTC.